The next 2 T cell receptor beta chains were all read from a single sample in a study of response to subunit inactivated influenza vaccine. MiXCR, run by TCRdb on the RT-PCR reads, gives a single entry per CDR3 protein. This table holds 450,000 to 700,000 distinct CDR3 sequences, less than 15% found once. Source: PBMCs from blood, taken 12 days after vaccination. The receptors were gathered from a man in his forties or fifties who received an inactivated influenza vaccine.

This clonotype was recorded many times. This rearrangement joins TRBV5-1 to TRBJ1-5; 7 nucleotides agree with TRBD1. Germline lookup yields CDR1 SGHRS and CDR2 YFSETQ. This CDR3 is 14 amino acids long. The junction had 5 bases not matched to a gene; V was cut back by 4 bases and J by 4 bases. The CDR3 bases are TGCGCCAGCAGCCGGGACAGCCCAAATCAGCCCCAGCATTTT. The encoded protein is CASSRDSPNQPQHF.

This clonotype was counted only a few times. The gene calls are TRBV12-3 or TRBV12-4 and TRBJ2-4; D is unresolved. This CDR3 is built from 14 residues. Trimming removed 6 bases from V and 0 bases from J, with 9 bases in between. The CDR3 region is CASRSDLAKNIQYF. The DNA for the CDR3 is TGTGCCAGCAGATCCGATCTAGCCAAAAACATTCAGTACTTC.